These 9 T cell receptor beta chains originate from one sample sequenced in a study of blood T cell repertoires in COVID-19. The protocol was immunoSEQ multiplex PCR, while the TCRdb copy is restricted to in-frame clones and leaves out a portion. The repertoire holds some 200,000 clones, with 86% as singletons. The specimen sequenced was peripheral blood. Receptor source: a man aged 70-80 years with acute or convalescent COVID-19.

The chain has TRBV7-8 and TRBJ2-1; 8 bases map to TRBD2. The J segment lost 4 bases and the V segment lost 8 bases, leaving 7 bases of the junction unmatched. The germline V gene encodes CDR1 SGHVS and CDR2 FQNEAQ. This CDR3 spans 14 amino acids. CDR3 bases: TGTGCCAGCCTTCCGGGACTAGGTTACAATGAGCAGTTCTTC. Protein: CASLPGLGYNEQFF.

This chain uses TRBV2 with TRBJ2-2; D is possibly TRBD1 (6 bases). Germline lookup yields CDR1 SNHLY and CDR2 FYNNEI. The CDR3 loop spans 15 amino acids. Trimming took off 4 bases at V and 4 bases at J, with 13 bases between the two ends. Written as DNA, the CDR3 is TGTGCCAGCAGTGGGGAGCAGGGGCCCACCGGGGAGCTGTTTTTT. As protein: CASSGEQGPTGELFF.

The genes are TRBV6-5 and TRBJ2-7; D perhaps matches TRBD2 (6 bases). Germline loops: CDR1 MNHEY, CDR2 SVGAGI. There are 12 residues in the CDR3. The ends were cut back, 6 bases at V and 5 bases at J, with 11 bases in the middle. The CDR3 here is CASSREVNEQYF. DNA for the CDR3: TGTGCCAGCAGCAGGGAGGTCAACGAGCAGTACTTC.

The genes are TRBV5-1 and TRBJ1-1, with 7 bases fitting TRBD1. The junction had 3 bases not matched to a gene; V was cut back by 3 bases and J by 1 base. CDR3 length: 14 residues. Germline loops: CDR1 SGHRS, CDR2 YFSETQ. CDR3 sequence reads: CASSSGQQNTEAFF. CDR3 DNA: TGCGCCAGCAGCTCGGGACAGCAGAACACTGAAGCTTTCTTT.

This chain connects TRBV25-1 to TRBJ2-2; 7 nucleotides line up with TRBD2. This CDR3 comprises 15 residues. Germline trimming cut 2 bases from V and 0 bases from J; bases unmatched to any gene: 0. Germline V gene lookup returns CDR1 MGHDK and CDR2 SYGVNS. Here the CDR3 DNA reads TGTGCCAGCAGTGAAGGGACTACGAACACCGGGGAGCTGTTTTTT. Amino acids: CASSEGTTNTGELFF.

The CDR3 sequence: CASSPTGSYGYTF. CDR3 in DNA: TGTGCCAGTAGTCCGACAGGGTCCTATGGCTACACCTTC. The chain couples TRBV19 to TRBJ1-2, with 7 bases identical to TRBD1. There are 13 residues in the CDR3. Looked up from germline, CDR1 is LNHDA and CDR2 is SQIVND (reference sequence). With 5 bases clipped from V and 4 bases from J, the junction kept 4 bases outside the gene matches. Variable domain in full (rest from reference TRBV19 and TRBJ1-2): DGGITQSPKYLFRKEGQNVTLSCEQNLNHDAMYWYRQDPGQGLRLIYYSQIVNDFQKGDIAEGYSVSREKKESFPLTVTSAQKNPTAFYLCASSPTGSYGYTFGSGTRLTVV.

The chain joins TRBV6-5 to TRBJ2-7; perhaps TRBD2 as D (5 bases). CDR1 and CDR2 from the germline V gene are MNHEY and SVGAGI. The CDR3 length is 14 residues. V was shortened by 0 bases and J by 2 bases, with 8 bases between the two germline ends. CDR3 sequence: CASSYSRGTYEQYF. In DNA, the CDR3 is TGTGCCAGCAGTTACTCCCGGGGTACCTACGAGCAGTACTTC.

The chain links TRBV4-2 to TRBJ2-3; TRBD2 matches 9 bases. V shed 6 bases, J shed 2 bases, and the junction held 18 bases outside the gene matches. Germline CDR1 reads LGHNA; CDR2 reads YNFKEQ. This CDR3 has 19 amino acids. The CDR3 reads CASSLGSGGIRRYTDTQYF. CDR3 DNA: TGTGCCAGCAGTCTAGGTAGCGGGGGCATCCGCCGGTACACAGATACGCAGTATTTT.

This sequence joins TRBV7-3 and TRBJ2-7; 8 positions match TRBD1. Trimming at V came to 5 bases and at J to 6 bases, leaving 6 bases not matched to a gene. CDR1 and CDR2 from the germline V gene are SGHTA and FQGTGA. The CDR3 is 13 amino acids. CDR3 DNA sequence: TGTGCCAGCAGCCGGGACAGGTTGGGCGAGCAGTACTTC. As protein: CASSRDRLGEQYF.